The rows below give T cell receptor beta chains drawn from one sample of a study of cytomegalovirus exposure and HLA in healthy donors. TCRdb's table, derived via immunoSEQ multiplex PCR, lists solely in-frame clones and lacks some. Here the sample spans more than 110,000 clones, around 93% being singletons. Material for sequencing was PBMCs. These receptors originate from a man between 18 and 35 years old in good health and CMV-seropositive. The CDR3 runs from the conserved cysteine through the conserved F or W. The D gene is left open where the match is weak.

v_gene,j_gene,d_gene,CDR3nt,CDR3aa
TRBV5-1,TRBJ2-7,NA,TGCGCCAGCAGCTTTTCCGGGGGATTCTACGAGCAGTACTTC,CASSFSGGFYEQYF
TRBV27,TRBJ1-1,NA,TGTGCCAGCAGTTGGACAGCGAACACTGAAGCTTTCTTT,CASSWTANTEAFF
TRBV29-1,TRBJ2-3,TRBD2,TGCAGCGTTGAGGGGACTAGCGGGGTCACAGATACGCAGTATTTT,CSVEGTSGVTDTQYF
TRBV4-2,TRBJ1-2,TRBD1,TGTGCCAGCAGCCTCGGGACAGGGGACGGCTACACCTTC,CASSLGTGDGYTF
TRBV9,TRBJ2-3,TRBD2,TGTGCCAGCAGCGTAGGACTAGCGGGAGGGTCAGATACGCAGTATTTT,CASSVGLAGGSDTQYF
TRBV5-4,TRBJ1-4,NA,TGTGCCAGCAGCCCGGGGGATTGGGATGAAAAACTGTTTTTT,CASSPGDWDEKLFF
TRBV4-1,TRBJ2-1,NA,TGCGCCAGCAGCCAAGAAGGGTCGGACGGAGGTACCAAAATGACGCTGTTCTTC,CASSQEGSDGGTKMTLFF
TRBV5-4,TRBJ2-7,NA,TGTGCCAGCAGCTTGGCACCAAACAGGGTAAACTACGAGCAGTACTTC,CASSLAPNRVNYEQYF
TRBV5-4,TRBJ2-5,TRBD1,TGTGCCAGCAGCCCTCGACAGGGGGGAGAGACCCAGTACTTC,CASSPRQGGETQYF
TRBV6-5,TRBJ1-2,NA,TGTGCCAGCAGTCGACAGGCCTCGCGGGGCTACACCTTC,CASSRQASRGYTF